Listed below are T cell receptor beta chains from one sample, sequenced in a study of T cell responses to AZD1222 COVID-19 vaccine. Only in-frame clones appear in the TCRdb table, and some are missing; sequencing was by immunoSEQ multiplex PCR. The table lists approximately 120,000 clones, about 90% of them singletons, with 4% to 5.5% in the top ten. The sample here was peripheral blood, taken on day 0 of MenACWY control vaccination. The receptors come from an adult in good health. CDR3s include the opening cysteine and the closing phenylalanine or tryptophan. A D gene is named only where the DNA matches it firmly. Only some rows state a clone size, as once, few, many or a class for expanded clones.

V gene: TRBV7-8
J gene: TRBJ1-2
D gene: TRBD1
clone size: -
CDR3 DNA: TGTGCCAGCAGCTTGGCGGGACAGGGGGCCAGTTTTAACTATGGCTACACCTTC
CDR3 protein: CASSLAGQGASFNYGYTF

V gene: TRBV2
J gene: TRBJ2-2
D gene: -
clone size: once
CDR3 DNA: TGTGCCAGCAGTATTACCGGGACTGGTACCGGGGAGCTGTTTTTT
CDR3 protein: CASSITGTGTGELFF

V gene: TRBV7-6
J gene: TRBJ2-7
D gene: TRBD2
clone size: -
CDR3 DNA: TGTGCCAGCAGCTTAGGAGGGACTAGCGGGAGCACCTACGAGCAGTACTTC
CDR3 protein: CASSLGGTSGSTYEQYF

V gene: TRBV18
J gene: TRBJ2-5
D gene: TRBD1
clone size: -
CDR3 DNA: TGTGCCAGCTCACCCCTACCGGGACAGGGTTCAGAGACCCAGTACTTC
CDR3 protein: CASSPLPGQGSETQYF

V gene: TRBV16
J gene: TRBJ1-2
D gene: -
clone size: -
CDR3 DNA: TGTGCCAGCAGCCAAAGCTATGGACAAAAAAACTATGGCTACACCTTC
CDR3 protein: CASSQSYGQKNYGYTF

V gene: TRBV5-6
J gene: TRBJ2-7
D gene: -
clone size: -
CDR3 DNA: TGTGCCAGCAGCAAGACCAATTACGAGCAGTACTTC
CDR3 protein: CASSKTNYEQYF

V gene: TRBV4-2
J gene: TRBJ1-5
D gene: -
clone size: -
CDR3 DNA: TGTGCCAGCAGCCCCGAGTCGGCAGGTTGGGGTATCCAGCCCCAGCATTTT
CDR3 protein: CASSPESAGWGIQPQHF

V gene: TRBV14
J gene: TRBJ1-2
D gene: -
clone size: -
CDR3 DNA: TGTGCCAGCAGCCAAGGACGGACAGTCATCTATGGCTACACCTTC
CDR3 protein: CASSQGRTVIYGYTF

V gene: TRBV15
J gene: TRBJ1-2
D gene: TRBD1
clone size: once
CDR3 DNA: TGTGCCACCAGCCTGGACAGGGCCTCTTACACCTTC
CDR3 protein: CATSLDRASYTF

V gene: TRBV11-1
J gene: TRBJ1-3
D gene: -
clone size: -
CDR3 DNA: TGTGCCAGCAGCTTATCAACAGTAAGACCTGGAAACACCATATATTTT
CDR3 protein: CASSLSTVRPGNTIYF

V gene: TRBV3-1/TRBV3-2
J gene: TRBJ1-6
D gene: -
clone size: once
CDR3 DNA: TGTGCCAGCAGCCAAGAATCCCCGAATAACGCACCCCTCCACTTT
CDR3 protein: CASSQESPNNAPLHF